The 28 T cell receptor beta chains below come from one sample, sequenced in a study of cytotoxic CD8 clonotypes in ibrutinib-treated CLL. Assay used: immunoSEQ multiplex PCR; TCRdb lists only in-frame clones, some missing. This sample has approximately 200,000 clones, with approximately 68% found just once. Sample: PBMCs, taken after 24 months of ibrutinib treatment. The receptor source for this set is a human donor with chronic lymphocytic leukemia.

The V gene is TRBV5-1, the J gene TRBJ1-2, with D unresolved. CDR3 length equals 14 residues. V was trimmed by 7 bases and J by 8 bases, leaving 21 bases between them. Germline CDR1 reads SGHRS; CDR2 reads YFSETQ. CDR3 DNA sequence: TGCGCCAGCGGAAAACCGGGCTCTCCGTTGGGCTACACCTTC. Its protein is CASGKPGSPLGYTF.

The chain joins TRBV29-1 to TRBJ1-2; D gene uncertain. The V end lost 3 bases, the J end lost 3 bases, and 11 bases lay between the germline ends. This CDR3 is 13 amino acids long. Germline lookup yields CDR1 SQVTM and CDR2 ANQGSEA. The CDR3 sequence: CSVEKVRDYGYTF. The DNA for the CDR3 is TGCAGCGTTGAGAAAGTACGGGACTATGGCTACACCTTC. The full variable domain, in which reference TRBV29-1 and TRBJ1-2 provide the parts outside the CDR3, is SAVISQKPSRDICQRGTSLTIQCQVDSQVTMMFWYRQQPGQSLTLIATANQGSEATYESGFVIDKFPISRPNLTFSTLTVSNMSPEDSSIYLCSVEKVRDYGYTFGSGTRLTVV.

This clone was found a few times. J is TRBJ2-1 and V is TRBV30, with D possibly matching TRBD2 (6 bases). The CDR3 has 16 amino acids. Germline assignment: CDR1 GTSNPN and CDR2 SVGIG (reference sequence). The V gene lost 0 bases and the J gene lost 4 bases, with 16 bases spanning the gap. The CDR3 spells CAWSVNHLRGYNEQFF. In nucleotides, the CDR3 is TGTGCCTGGAGTGTAAACCACCTCCGGGGGTACAATGAGCAGTTCTTC.

The chain recombines TRBV5-6 with TRBJ2-7; 7 bases fit TRBD1. V shed 4 bases, J shed 2 bases, and the junction held 3 bases outside the gene matches. The CDR3 covers 13 residues. In germline, CDR1 is SGHDT, CDR2 YYEEEE. In DNA form, the CDR3 reads TGTGCCAGCAGCGCGGACAGGACCTACGAGCAGTACTTC. Its protein product is CASSADRTYEQYF.

For the CDR3, the DNA is TGTGCCAGCAGCGGAGGGGTTTTCGACACCGGGGAGCTGTTTTTT. Translating it yields CASSGGVFDTGELFF. This chain uses TRBV5-4 with TRBJ2-2; D perhaps matches TRBD2 (6 bases). The CDR3 is 15 amino acids. CDR1 SGHNT and CDR2 YYREEE come from the germline V gene (reference sequence). Trimming pared 4 bases from V and 3 bases from J, leaving 13 bases between.

The count of this clone is one. The chain carries TRBV7-2 and TRBJ2-2, with D uncertain. This CDR3 is 15 amino acids long. The V gene's germline CDR1 is SGHTA and CDR2 FQGNSA. V was cut by 5 bases and J by 6 bases, with 16 bases left in between. The DNA of the CDR3 is TGTGCCAGCAGCCTATTGAATATCGGTTCCGGGGAGCTGTTTTTT. Translation: CASSLLNIGSGELFF.

The genes are TRBV13 and TRBJ2-1, with a tentative D call TRBD1 (5 bases). CDR3 length: 14 amino acids. The ends were cut back, 2 bases at V and 8 bases at J, with 13 bases in the middle. The germline V gene encodes CDR1 PRHDT and CDR2 FYEKMQ (reference sequence). The CDR3 protein is CASSLQGFRDEQFF. The CDR3 DNA sequence: TGTGCCAGCAGCTTACAGGGATTTCGGGATGAGCAGTTCTTC.

CDR3 loop: CASGQETQYF. The CDR3 nucleotides are TGCGCCAGCGGTCAAGAGACCCAGTACTTC. V is TRBV5-1 and J is TRBJ2-5, with D unclear. CDR1 is SGHRS, CDR2 YFSETQ, per germline. V lost 7 bases and J 2 bases, leaving 3 bases between the germline ends. CDR3 length: 10 amino acids.

The chain couples TRBV5-4 to TRBJ1-2, with 8 nucleotides matching TRBD1. CDR3 length: 16 residues. Germline assignment: CDR1 SGHNT and CDR2 YYREEE (reference sequence). After removal of 0 bases from V and 1 base from J, the junction contained 5 bases not matched to a gene. The CDR3 loop is CASSLGGQGFNYGYTF. The CDR3, as DNA: TGTGCCAGCAGCTTGGGCGGACAGGGCTTTAACTATGGCTACACCTTC.

A few counts support this clone. This chain uses TRBV7-2 with TRBJ2-5; 10 nucleotides line up with TRBD1. Germline V gives CDR1 SGHTA, CDR2 FQGNSA. V shed 4 bases, J shed 2 bases, and the junction held 4 bases outside the gene matches. The CDR3 consists of 15 residues. The CDR3 coding sequence is TGTGCCAGCAGCTCGCCGGACAGGGGGCAAGAGACCCAGTACTTC. This gives the protein CASSSPDRGQETQYF.

The chain has TRBV9 and TRBJ2-3; D gene unclear. The CDR3 contains 14 residues. The V gene lost 2 bases and the J gene lost 2 bases, with 9 bases spanning the gap. CDR1 is SGDLS and CDR2 is YYNGEE in the germline V gene. The CDR3 DNA reads TGTGCCAGCAGCGTTGGCCTCACCACAGATACGCAGTATTTT. Translation gives CASSVGLTTDTQYF.

This clone appeared a few times. This chain links TRBV28 with TRBJ2-3; 14 bases match TRBD2. The junction had 8 bases not matched to a gene; V was cut back by 6 bases and J by 6 bases. This CDR3 has 16 residues. Germline-derived CDR1 and CDR2 are MDHEN and SYDVKM. CDR3 protein: CASSRGLAGGQDTQYF. The CDR3 region has the DNA TGTGCCAGCAGCCGAGGACTAGCGGGAGGACAGGATACGCAGTATTTT.

This clone was picked up one time. V gene TRBV4-2 combines with J gene TRBJ2-1; 13 bases are a match to TRBD2. The CDR3 is 14 amino acids. Losses at the gene ends were 0 bases for V and 13 bases for J; bases not matched to a gene: 3. Germline-derived CDR1 and CDR2 are LGHNA and YNFKEQ. The CDR3 DNA reads as TGTGCCAGCAGCCAAGAGGGACTAGCGGGGCCTCAGTTCTTC. Translating gives CASSQEGLAGPQFF.

This chain connects TRBV19 to TRBJ2-5; possible D gene TRBD1, 5 bases. Between the trimmed V and J ends, which lost 1 base and 2 bases, there was a span of 11 bases. CDR3 length: 15 residues. Germline-derived CDR1 and CDR2 are LNHDA and SQIVND (reference sequence). CDR3 in amino acids: CASSIVPGQQETQYF. CDR3 sequence (DNA): TGTGCCAGTAGTATAGTCCCAGGGCAACAAGAGACCCAGTACTTC.

The table lists this clone with a few counts. This rearrangement joins TRBV19 to TRBJ2-3, with 11 nucleotides matching TRBD1. The CDR3 has 16 amino acids. The junction had 10 bases not matched to a gene; V was cut back by 5 bases and J by 6 bases. CDR1 LNHDA and CDR2 SQIVND come from the germline V gene (reference sequence). The chain's CDR3 is CASSQPGQGASDTQYF. CDR3 nucleotide sequence: TGTGCCAGTAGTCAGCCCGGACAGGGGGCGTCGGATACGCAGTATTTT.

The V and J genes are TRBV2 and TRBJ1-2; maybe TRBD1 (6 bases). The germline CDR1 and CDR2 sequences are SNHLY and FYNNEI. The CDR3 spans 16 residues. The V end lost 5 bases, the J end lost 4 bases, and 20 bases lay between the germline ends. The CDR3 is CASSRLPGHLFYGYTF. CDR3 bases: TGTGCCAGCAGTCGATTACCGGGACACCTATTCTATGGCTACACCTTC.

This chain uses TRBV7-6 with TRBJ2-6; 9 bases are a match to TRBD1. The germline gives CDR1 SGHVS, CDR2 FNYEAQ. V was pared by 3 bases and J by 0 bases, with 18 bases of the junction left unmatched. CDR3 length: 22 amino acids. CDR3 sequence (DNA): TGTGCCAGCAGCTTTACCCCGGGACAGGGCAATAACCCGCTCTCTGGGGCCAACGTCCTGACTTTC. This gives the protein CASSFTPGQGNNPLSGANVLTF.

The V gene is TRBV19, the J gene TRBJ1-5; TRBD1 might be the D (5 bases). Germline CDR1 reads LNHDA; CDR2 reads SQIVND (reference sequence). The CDR3 runs 15 residues. V gave up 5 bases and J gave up 5 bases, with 16 bases separating them. The CDR3 coding sequence is TGTGCCAGTAGTCAAGCGGGGCTATGGGATCAGCCCCAGCATTTT. It codes for CASSQAGLWDQPQHF.

The CDR3 bases are TGTGCCAGCAGTAGAGGACTAGCGGGAGGGAACGAGCAGTACTTC. Protein product: CASSRGLAGGNEQYF. This chain links TRBV6-5 with TRBJ2-7, with 15 bases lining up with TRBD2. V was clipped by 5 bases and J by 5 bases; unmatched bases: 4. Germline V gene lookup returns CDR1 MNHEY and CDR2 SVGAGI. This CDR3 has 15 residues.

The CDR3 DNA is TGTGCCACTGGAGGGGAGGGGAACGAGCAGTACTTC. Amino acid sequence: CATGGEGNEQYF. The chain uses TRBV10-3 and TRBJ2-7; 7 nucleotides line up with TRBD2. This CDR3 has 12 amino acids. CDR1 and CDR2 (germline): ENHRY, SYGVKD. V trimming: 10 bases; J trimming: 5 bases; junction bases outside the gene matches: 8.

The rearrangement joins TRBV5-1 to TRBJ2-1; D tentatively fits TRBD1 or TRBD2 (5 bases each). The CDR3 is 12 residues long. The ends were cut back, 4 bases at V and 9 bases at J, with 11 bases in the middle. Looked up from germline, CDR1 is SGHRS and CDR2 is YFSETQ. The CDR3 reads CASSELRGEQFF. Written as DNA, the CDR3 is TGCGCCAGCAGCGAACTGAGGGGTGAGCAGTTCTTC.

This clone was picked up a small number of times. The chain couples TRBV28 to TRBJ2-1, with 8 bases that match TRBD1. J gave up 10 bases and V 0 bases, and 5 bases lay outside the gene matches. CDR1 and CDR2 (germline): MDHEN, SYDVKM. The length of the CDR3 is 14 residues. The CDR3, as DNA: TGTGCCAGCAGTTTATGGCAAACAGGGGGAGAGCAGTTCTTC. This translates into CASSLWQTGGEQFF.

The chain carries TRBV27 and TRBJ2-7; 11 bases agree with TRBD2. Germline lookup yields CDR1 MNHEY and CDR2 SMNVEV (reference sequence). The CDR3 length is 17 residues. With 5 bases clipped from V and 0 bases from J, the junction kept 9 bases outside the gene matches. The CDR3 spells CASSAASGRPSSYEQYF. CDR3 coding DNA: TGTGCCAGCAGTGCCGCTAGCGGGAGGCCTAGCTCCTACGAGCAGTACTTC.

The CDR3 nucleotides are TGTGCCAGCAGCCGAAGCCGGGGGTTTGGCTACGAGCAGTACTTC. Encoded protein: CASSRSRGFGYEQYF. V gene TRBV11-2 combines with J gene TRBJ2-7, with TRBD2 as a possible D gene (6 bases). V lost 5 bases, J lost 3 bases, and 17 bases lay in between. The germline V gene encodes CDR1 SGHAT and CDR2 FQNNGV. This CDR3 has 15 residues.

DNA for the CDR3: TGTGCCAGCAGGGGAGTGAATACCGGGGAGCTGTTTTTT. Its translation is CASRGVNTGELFF. The chain uses TRBV6-6 and TRBJ2-2; TRBD2 is a possible D gene (5 bases). V was trimmed by 6 bases and J by 5 bases, leaving 10 bases between them. The germline CDR1 and CDR2 sequences are MNHNY and SVGAGI (reference sequence). The CDR3 is made up of 13 amino acids.

The J gene is TRBJ1-1, the V gene TRBV5-8; D ambiguous. Germline V lookup: CDR1 SGHTS, CDR2 YDEGEE. The CDR3 is 13 residues long. V gave up 2 bases and J gave up 4 bases, with 9 bases separating them. In DNA form, the CDR3 reads TGTGCCAGCAGCTTCGGACCGGCCACTGAAGCTTTCTTT. This translates into CASSFGPATEAFF.

The chain recombines TRBV7-9 with TRBJ1-1, with D perhaps matching TRBD1 (5 bases). Trimming took 3 bases from V and 7 from J, leaving 12 bases between them. The CDR3 is 13 amino acids. Germline loops: CDR1 SEHNR, CDR2 FQNEAQ (reference sequence). For the CDR3, the DNA is TGTGCCAGCAGCTTCGGTTCAGGGTTTGAAGCTTTCTTT. Translating gives CASSFGSGFEAFF.

V and J are TRBV18 and TRBJ2-7, with D perhaps matching TRBD1 (6 bases). The length of the CDR3 is 14 residues. Germline V gene lookup returns CDR1 KGHSH and CDR2 LQKENI. The germline V and J ends were trimmed by 2 bases and 3 bases, with 11 bases remaining between them. CDR3 DNA sequence: TGTGCCAGCTCACCAACAGGGTTGGGCTACGAGCAGTACTTC. This gives the protein CASSPTGLGYEQYF.